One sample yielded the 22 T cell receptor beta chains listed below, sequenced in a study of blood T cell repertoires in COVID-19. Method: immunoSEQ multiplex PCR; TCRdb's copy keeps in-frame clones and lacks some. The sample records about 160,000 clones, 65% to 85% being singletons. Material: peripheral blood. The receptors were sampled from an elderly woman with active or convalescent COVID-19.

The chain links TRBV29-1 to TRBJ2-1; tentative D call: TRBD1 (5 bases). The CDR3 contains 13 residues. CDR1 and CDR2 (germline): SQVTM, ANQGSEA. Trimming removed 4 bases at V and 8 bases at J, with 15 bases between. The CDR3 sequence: CSVVPGPADEQFF. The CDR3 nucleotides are TGCAGCGTTGTGCCAGGGCCGGCAGATGAGCAGTTCTTC.

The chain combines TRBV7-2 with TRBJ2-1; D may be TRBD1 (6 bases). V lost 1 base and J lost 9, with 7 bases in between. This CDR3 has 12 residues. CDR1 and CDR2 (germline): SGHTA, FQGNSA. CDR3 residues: CASSLVGGEQFF. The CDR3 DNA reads TGTGCCAGCAGCTTAGTAGGGGGTGAGCAGTTCTTC.

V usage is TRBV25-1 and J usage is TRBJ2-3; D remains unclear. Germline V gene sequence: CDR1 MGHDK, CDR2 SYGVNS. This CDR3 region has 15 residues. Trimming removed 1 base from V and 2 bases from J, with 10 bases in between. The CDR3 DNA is TGTGCCAGCAGTGAATCGGCAGGTTACACAGATACGCAGTATTTT. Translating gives CASSESAGYTDTQYF.

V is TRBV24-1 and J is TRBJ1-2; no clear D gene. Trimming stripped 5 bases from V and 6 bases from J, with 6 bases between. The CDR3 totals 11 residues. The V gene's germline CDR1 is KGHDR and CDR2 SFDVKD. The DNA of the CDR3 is TGTGCCACCAGTGGAGGGAATGGCTACACCTTC. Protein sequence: CATSGGNGYTF.

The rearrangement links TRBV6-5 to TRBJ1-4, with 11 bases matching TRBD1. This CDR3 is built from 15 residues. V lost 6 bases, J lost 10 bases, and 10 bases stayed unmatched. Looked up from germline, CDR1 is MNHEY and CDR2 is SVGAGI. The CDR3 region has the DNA TGTGCCAGCAGCTCCACCGGGACAGGGGGGAGAAAACTGTTTTTT. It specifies CASSSTGTGGRKLFF.

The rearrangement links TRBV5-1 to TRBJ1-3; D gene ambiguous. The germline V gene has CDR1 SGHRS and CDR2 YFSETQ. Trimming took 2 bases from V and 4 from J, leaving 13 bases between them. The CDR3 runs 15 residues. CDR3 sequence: CASSFDGLPGNTIYF. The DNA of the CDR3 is TGCGCCAGCAGCTTTGACGGACTGCCCGGAAACACCATATATTTT.

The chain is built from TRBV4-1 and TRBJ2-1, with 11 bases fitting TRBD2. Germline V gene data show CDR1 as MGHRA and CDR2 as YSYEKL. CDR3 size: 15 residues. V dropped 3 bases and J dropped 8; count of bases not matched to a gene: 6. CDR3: CASSQLAGGRYEQFF. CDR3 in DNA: TGCGCCAGCAGCCAGCTAGCGGGGGGCAGATATGAGCAGTTCTTC.

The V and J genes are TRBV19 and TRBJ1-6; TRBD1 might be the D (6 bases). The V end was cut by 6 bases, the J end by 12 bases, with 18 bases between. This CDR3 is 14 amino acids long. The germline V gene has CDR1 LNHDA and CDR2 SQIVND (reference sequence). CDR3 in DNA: TGTGCCAGTAGAACCGAACAGGGAAGCGGACCCCTCCACTTT. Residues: CASRTEQGSGPLHF.

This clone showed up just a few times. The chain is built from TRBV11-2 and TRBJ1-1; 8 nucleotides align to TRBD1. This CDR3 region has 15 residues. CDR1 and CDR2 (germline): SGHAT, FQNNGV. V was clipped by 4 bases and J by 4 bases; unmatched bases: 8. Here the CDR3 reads CASSYIGQGGTEAFF. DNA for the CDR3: TGTGCCAGCAGCTATATCGGACAGGGCGGCACTGAAGCTTTCTTT.

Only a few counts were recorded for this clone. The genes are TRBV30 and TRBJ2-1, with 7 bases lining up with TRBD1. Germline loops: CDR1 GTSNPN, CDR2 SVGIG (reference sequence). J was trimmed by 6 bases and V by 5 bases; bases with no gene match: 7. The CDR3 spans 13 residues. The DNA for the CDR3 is TGTGCCTGGGACAGGGAGAGTGCCAATGAGCAGTTCTTC. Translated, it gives CAWDRESANEQFF.

The CDR3 sequence is CASSPGDFRSYTF. CDR3 coding DNA: TGTGCCAGCAGCCCTGGGGACTTTAGGAGCTACACCTTC. The genes are TRBV7-8 and TRBJ1-2; TRBD1 might be the D (5 bases). This CDR3 has 13 amino acids. Trimming shortened V by 5 bases and J by 9 bases, and 16 bases separated the two germline ends. Germline-derived CDR1 and CDR2 are SGHVS and FQNEAQ.

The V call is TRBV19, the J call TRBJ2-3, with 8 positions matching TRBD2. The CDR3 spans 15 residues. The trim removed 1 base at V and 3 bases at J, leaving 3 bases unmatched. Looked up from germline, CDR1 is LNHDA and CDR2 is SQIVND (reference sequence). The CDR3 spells CASSIVAGTTDTQYF. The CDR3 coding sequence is TGTGCCAGTAGTATAGTAGCGGGGACTACAGATACGCAGTATTTT.

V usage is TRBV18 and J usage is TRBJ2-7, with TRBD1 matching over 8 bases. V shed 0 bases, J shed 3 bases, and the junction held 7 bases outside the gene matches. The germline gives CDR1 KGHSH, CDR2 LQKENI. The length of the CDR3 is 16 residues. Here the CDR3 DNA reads TGTGCCAGCTCACCACCGGTGGCAGGGGGCTTCTACGAGCAGTACTTC. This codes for CASSPPVAGGFYEQYF. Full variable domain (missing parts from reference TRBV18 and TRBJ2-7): NAGVMQNPRHLVRRRGQEARLRCSPMKGHSHVYWYRQLPEEGLKFMVYLQKENIIDESGMPKERFSAEFPKEGPSILRIQQVVRGDSAAYFCASSPPVAGGFYEQYFGPGTRLTVT.

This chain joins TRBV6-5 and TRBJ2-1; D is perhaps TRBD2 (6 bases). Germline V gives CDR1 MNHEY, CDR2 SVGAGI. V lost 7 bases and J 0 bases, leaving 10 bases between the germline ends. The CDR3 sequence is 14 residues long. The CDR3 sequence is CASTSGGSYNEQFF. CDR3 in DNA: TGTGCCAGCACCTCCGGGGGCTCCTACAATGAGCAGTTCTTC.

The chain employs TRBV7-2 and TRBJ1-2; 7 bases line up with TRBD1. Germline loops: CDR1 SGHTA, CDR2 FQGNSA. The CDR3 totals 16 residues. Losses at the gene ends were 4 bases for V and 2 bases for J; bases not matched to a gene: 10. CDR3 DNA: TGTGCCAGCAGCTATGCGACAGGGAACTTCAACTATGGCTACACCTTC. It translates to CASSYATGNFNYGYTF.

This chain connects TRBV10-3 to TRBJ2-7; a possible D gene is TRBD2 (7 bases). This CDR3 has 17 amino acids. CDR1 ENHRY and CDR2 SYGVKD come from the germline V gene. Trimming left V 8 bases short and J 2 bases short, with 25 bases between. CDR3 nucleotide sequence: TGTGCCATCTGTACTATGGGGGGGGGCAGGCCGACCTACGAGCAGTACTTC. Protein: CAICTMGGGRPTYEQYF.

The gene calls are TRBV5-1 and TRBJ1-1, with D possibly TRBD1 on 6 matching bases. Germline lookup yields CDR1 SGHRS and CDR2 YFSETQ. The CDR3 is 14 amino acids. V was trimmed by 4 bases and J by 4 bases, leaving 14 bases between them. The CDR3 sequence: CASSLQGYGTEAFF. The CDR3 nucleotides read TGCGCCAGCAGCCTACAGGGATACGGCACTGAAGCTTTCTTT.

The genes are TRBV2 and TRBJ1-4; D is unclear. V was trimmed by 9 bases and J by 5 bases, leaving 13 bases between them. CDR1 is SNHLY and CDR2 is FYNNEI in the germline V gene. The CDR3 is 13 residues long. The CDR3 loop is CASSGIGNEKLFF. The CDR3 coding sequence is TGTGCCAGTTCCGGGATAGGAAATGAAAAACTGTTTTTT.

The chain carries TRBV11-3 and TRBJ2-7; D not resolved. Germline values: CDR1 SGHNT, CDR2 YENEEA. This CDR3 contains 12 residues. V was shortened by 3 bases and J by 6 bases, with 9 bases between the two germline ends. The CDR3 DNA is TGTGCCAGCAGCTTGATGCCGAGCGAGCAGTACTTC. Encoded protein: CASSLMPSEQYF.

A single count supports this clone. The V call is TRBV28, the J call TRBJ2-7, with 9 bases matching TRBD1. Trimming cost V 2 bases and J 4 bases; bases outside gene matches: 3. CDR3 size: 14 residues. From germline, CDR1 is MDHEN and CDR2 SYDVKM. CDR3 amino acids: CASSLVTGGYEQYF. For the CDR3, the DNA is TGTGCCAGCAGTTTAGTGACAGGGGGGTACGAGCAGTACTTC.

The CDR3 sequence: CASSRTWDQPQHF. The CDR3 DNA reads TGTGCCAGCAGTCGGACATGGGATCAGCCCCAGCATTTT. This rearrangement joins TRBV12-3 or TRBV12-4 to TRBJ1-5, with D possibly being TRBD1 (5 bases). This CDR3 has 13 amino acids. V was shortened by 5 bases and J by 5 bases, with 10 bases between the two germline ends.

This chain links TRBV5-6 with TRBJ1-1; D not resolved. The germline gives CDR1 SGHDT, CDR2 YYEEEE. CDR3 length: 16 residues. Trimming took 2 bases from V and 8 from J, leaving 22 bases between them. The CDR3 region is CASSFRGGSAVREAFF. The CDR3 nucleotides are TGTGCCAGCAGCTTTCGGGGAGGCTCGGCGGTAAGAGAAGCTTTCTTT.